These 4 T cell receptor beta chains were sequenced from one sample in a study of T cell repertoires in cytomegalovirus infection. TCRdb reprocessed the reads with MiXCR, giving one entry per CDR3 protein. The sample shows 450,000 to 600,000 distinct CDR3 sequences, 42% of them seen only once. These receptors lack a known antigen. The material sequenced was cultured PBMCs, taken from culture after CMV antigen stimulation. The receptors shown here come from a human donor in good health (CMV status not recorded). Some clones in this sample may be carry-over from other donors' samples.

The chain employs TRBV9 and TRBJ1-6; D not certain. Germline CDR1 SGDLS, CDR2 YYNGEE. The ends were cut back, 0 bases at V and 10 bases at J, with 8 bases in the middle. This CDR3 contains 13 residues. CDR3 loop: CASSVGVESPLHF. CDR3 sequence (DNA): TGTGCCAGCAGCGTAGGTGTCGAATCACCCCTCCACTTT.

The genes are TRBV19 and TRBJ1-4; D gene unclear. Trimming left V 10 bases short and J 0 bases short, with 12 bases between. CDR1 LNHDA and CDR2 SQIVND come from the germline V gene (reference sequence). This CDR3 spans 14 amino acids. The CDR3 reads CAIPKDATNEKLFF. The DNA of the CDR3 is TGTGCCATCCCCAAAGATGCAACTAATGAAAAACTGTTTTTT. Filled out from reference TRBV19 and TRBJ1-4, the complete variable domain reads DGGITQSPKYLFRKEGQNVTLSCEQNLNHDAMYWYRQDPGQGLRLIYYSQIVNDFQKGDIAEGYSVSREKKESFPLTVTSAQKNPTAFYLCAIPKDATNEKLFFGSGTQLSVL.

J is TRBJ1-5 and V is TRBV10-3; D not certain. The V end lost 2 bases, the J end lost 5 bases, and 4 bases lay between the germline ends. This CDR3 region has 12 residues. Germline V gives CDR1 ENHRY, CDR2 SYGVKD. CDR3 loop: CAISEIDQPQHF. CDR3 nucleotide sequence: TGTGCCATCAGTGAGATAGATCAGCCCCAGCATTTT.

In DNA form, the CDR3 reads TGTGCCAGCAGCTTAAACGGGGGGTGGTCACCCCTCCACTTT. Its translation: CASSLNGGWSPLHF. The chain has TRBV7-2 and TRBJ1-6; D possibly corresponds to TRBD1 (5 bases). CDR3 length: 14 amino acids. From germline, CDR1 is SGHTA and CDR2 FQGNSA. The germline V and J ends were trimmed by 2 bases and 10 bases, with 12 bases remaining between them.